A selection of T cell receptor beta chains follows, all from one sample in a study of molecular identifiers for immune sequencing clone quantification. Using its own MiXCR run on the PCR reads, TCRdb lists one record per CDR3 protein. This table holds about 39,000 distinct CDR3 sequences, about 18% found once. Sequencing input: naive CD8+ T cells from blood, with Jurkat cell RNA spiked in. These receptor sequences come from a human donor in good health. Some libraries in this study had Jurkat cell RNA spiked in. CDR3s include the opening cysteine and the closing phenylalanine or tryptophan. The size entry is marked missing in some rows and otherwise reads once, few, many or a size class.

v_call clone_size cdr3_aa
TRBV10-2 many CASSTGVVSGTPYEQYF
TRBV10-3 many CAISDRDRSLFF
TRBV12-3/TRBV12-4 - CASSFGTRSYEQYF
TRBV4-1 many CASSPRAAGVSNEQFF
TRBV4-3 many CASSQDPSGAGELFF
TRBV4-2 many CASSQGGGKGNIQYF
TRBV7-9 many CASSFVLVETQYF
TRBV11-2 - CASSLALWGTSYEQYF
TRBV13 few CASSTPGQGIWEQYF
TRBV7-9 many CASSSLNEQFF
TRBV5-4 - CASSSSSPASTDTQYF
TRBV19 many CASSIASGNYEQYF
TRBV5-6 - CASSVTGALCNEQFF
TRBV7-8 many CASSFGTATPYTF
TRBV28 many CASIRGYEQYF
TRBV20-1 few CSASDRGSGELFF
TRBV7-9 many CASSPPTSGSWNEQFF
TRBV29-1 many CSVEGRESTDTQYF
TRBV10-3 few CAISNDRAYEQYF
TRBV7-9 many CASSLGVQTQYF
TRBV28 few CASSLWSAANQPQHF
TRBV4-2 many CASSQGAGGGNEQFF
TRBV19 many CASTPGWGSLAKNIQYF
TRBV20-1 few CSARGDNYGYTF
TRBV20-1 - CSAKSNEQFF
TRBV29-1 medium-sized CSVPGLGSEQYF
TRBV4-3 few CASSPIAYTEAFF
TRBV29-1 many CSVEDRGGETQYF
TRBV12-3/TRBV12-4 many CASSLTGANQPQHF
TRBV5-1 - CASSLVSGITDTQYF
TRBV28 - CASSQTPTGSNEQYF
TRBV4-3 many CASSQDLGQGFTGELFF
TRBV29-1 few CSVERVGQGGHEQYF
TRBV5-6 many CASSLGTSSEQYF
TRBV5-4 - CASSHERLRDIQYF
TRBV28 many CASSLLGAPYEQYF
TRBV5-6 many CASSPSGRPYTDTQYF
TRBV27 - CASSAGGDGYTF
TRBV29-1 many CSVDDNTQYF